These T cell receptor beta chains were read from a single sample in a study of blood T cells in healthy people across ages. MiXCR, applied by TCRdb to the 5' RACE reads, yields one record per CDR3 protein. In the table there are roughly 800,000 distinct CDR3 sequences, about 48% of which are singletons. Sequenced material: blood. The receptor source for this set is an elderly man in good health. The CDR3 runs from the conserved cysteine through the conserved F or W. A D gene is named only where the DNA matches it firmly. Some rows mark clone size as missing; the rest say once, few, many or name a class of expanded clone.

cdr3_nt,cdr3_aa,d_call,clone_size,v_call,j_call
TGTGCCAGCAGCGCCGGGACGGCAGACTACGAGCAGTACTTC,CASSAGTADYEQYF,.,.,TRBV9,TRBJ2-7
TGCGCCAGCAGCTACGGGACAGACTATAATTCACCCCTCCACTTT,CASSYGTDYNSPLHF,TRBD1,.,TRBV5-1,TRBJ1-6
TGTGCCAGCAGCTTTTCTTCGGGAGGCTACACCTTC,CASSFSSGGYTF,.,.,TRBV11-2,TRBJ1-2
TGCGCCAGCAGCCAGGAAGCTGGAAACGAGCAGTACTTC,CASSQEAGNEQYF,.,.,TRBV5-1,TRBJ2-7
TGTGCCGGCGGGGGGCGGGACAGGGAAAGCTATGGCTACACCTTC,CAGGGRDRESYGYTF,TRBD1,once,TRBV6-6,TRBJ1-2
TGCGCCAGCAGCTTGGATCGCCCCGCAGATACGCAGTATTTT,CASSLDRPADTQYF,.,few,TRBV5-1,TRBJ2-3
TGTGCCATCACCGGGACTGCCGCCTACGAGCAGTACTTC,CAITGTAAYEQYF,.,.,TRBV10-3,TRBJ2-7
TGTGCCAGCAGCAAGACCCGGGACAGCTCCTACAATGAGCAGTTCTTC,CASSKTRDSSYNEQFF,TRBD1,.,TRBV7-8,TRBJ2-1
TGTGCCAGCAGTGTGGCGGGAGGAAAGAAAAACATTCAGTACTTC,CASSVAGGKKNIQYF,TRBD2,.,TRBV2,TRBJ2-4
TGTGCCTGGGCCGGGACTAGCGGCTACAATGAGCAGTTCTTC,CAWAGTSGYNEQFF,TRBD2,.,TRBV30,TRBJ2-1
TGTGCCAGCAGCCAGAGGGCTCAAGGCGGGGAGCTGTTTTTT,CASSQRAQGGELFF,.,.,TRBV7-7,TRBJ2-2
TGCAGCGCTGCGACAGGGGGCGTTGAAAAACTGTTTTTT,CSAATGGVEKLFF,TRBD1,.,TRBV29-1,TRBJ1-4
TGTGCCAGCAGGCCACAACCGGGACTAGCGGGAGCGCACAGATACGCGTATTTT,CASRPQPGLAGAHRYAYF,TRBD2,few,TRBV11-2,TRBJ2-3
TGTGCCAGCAGCATAACCGGGACTAGCGGTTACAATGAGCAGTTCTTC,CASSITGTSGYNEQFF,TRBD2,.,TRBV9,TRBJ2-1
TGTGCCAGCATCCGGGGGAGCTCCTACGAGCAGTACTTC,CASIRGSSYEQYF,.,.,TRBV2,TRBJ2-7
TGTGCCAGCAGATCCCCCGACAGGGCGGGCTATGGCTACACCTTC,CASRSPDRAGYGYTF,TRBD1,.,TRBV25-1,TRBJ1-2
TGCGCCAGCAGCCCGGGACTGATGAAAGATACGCAGTATTTT,CASSPGLMKDTQYF,.,few,TRBV5-1,TRBJ2-3
TGTGCCAGCATGGGATTTAACTATGGCTACACCTTC,CASMGFNYGYTF,.,.,TRBV7-9,TRBJ1-2
TGCAGTGCCCAGACTAGCGGGAGGGCCGCGGGCATTCAGTACTTC,CSAQTSGRAAGIQYF,TRBD2,once,TRBV20-1,TRBJ2-4
TGTGCCAGCAGCCTGACACTTAACACAGATACGCAGTATTTT,CASSLTLNTDTQYF,.,few,TRBV9,TRBJ2-3
TGTGCCAGCAGTGGGAGCAATCCATATAATTCACCCCTCCACTTT,CASSGSNPYNSPLHF,.,.,TRBV27,TRBJ1-6
TGCGCCAGCAGTTGGGGTCGGACAGTACAAGAGACCCAGTACTTC,CASSWGRTVQETQYF,.,.,TRBV5-1,TRBJ2-5
TGTGCCAGCAGCCGACCGGGACTAGCGGGAGCCGATGAGCAGTTCTTC,CASSRPGLAGADEQFF,TRBD2,few,TRBV7-2,TRBJ2-1
TGCGCCAGCACCTTAGCCCTAGGGGAGCGAGAGACCCAGTACTTC,CASTLALGERETQYF,.,.,TRBV5-1,TRBJ2-5
TGTGCCAGCAGGCAGGGGCTGGGTGGATACGCGTATTTT,CASRQGLGGYAYF,.,few,TRBV12-3/TRBV12-4,TRBJ2-3
TGTGCCAGCAGCCAAGTAGCGAGACAGGGTTCCCGCTATGGCTACACCTTC,CASSQVARQGSRYGYTF,TRBD1,.,TRBV4-2,TRBJ1-2
TGTGCCAGCAGTCCCAGGGGAGGAGGCAATCAGTCCCAGCATTTT,CASSPRGGGNQSQHF,.,.,TRBV12-3/TRBV12-4,TRBJ1-5
TGCAGTGCTCGGTCAGCCCCAACTAATGAAAAACTGTTTTTT,CSARSAPTNEKLFF,.,.,TRBV20-1,TRBJ1-4
TGTGCCAGCAGCCAAGAGGTCGGCGGGAGCTCCTACAATGAGCAGTTCTTC,CASSQEVGGSSYNEQFF,TRBD2,few,TRBV4-2,TRBJ2-1
TGCGCCAGCAGCTCCCGGACAGCTAACTATGGCTACACCTTC,CASSSRTANYGYTF,.,.,TRBV5-1,TRBJ1-2
TGTGCCAGCAGCCGACCTAGTATATACGCGTATTTT,CASSRPSIYAYF,.,.,TRBV7-2,TRBJ2-3
TGTGCCAGCAGCTTAAGGGTAACAGGGGAAGGGACGACTGAAGCTTTCTTT,CASSLRVTGEGTTEAFF,TRBD1,once,TRBV7-9,TRBJ1-1
TGTGCCAGCACCTTAGACCTGGGATCAGATACGCAGTATTTT,CASTLDLGSDTQYF,.,.,TRBV12-3/TRBV12-4,TRBJ2-3
TGTGCCAGCAGCCCCGGGACAGCCAGGGTCTTGACTTTC,CASSPGTARVLTF,TRBD1,.,TRBV7-2,TRBJ2-6
TGTGCCAGCAGGGGGGGAGCCGTCGTACGAGAGACCCAGTACTTC,CASRGGAVVRETQYF,.,once,TRBV28,TRBJ2-5
TGCGCCAGCAGCCGCTTCGGGGCAAGCTCCTACGAGCAGTACTTC,CASSRFGASSYEQYF,.,.,TRBV4-1,TRBJ2-7
TGTGCCAGCAGTCCCCGGGGACAGGCGAACACTGAAGCTTTCTTT,CASSPRGQANTEAFF,TRBD1,once,TRBV6-5,TRBJ1-1
TGCAGCGGAGGGACGGGCCTTGGTCAGCCCCAGCATTTT,CSGGTGLGQPQHF,.,.,TRBV29-1,TRBJ1-5
TGTGCCAGCAGTTACTCGCTACAGGGAAATGAGCAGTTCTTC,CASSYSLQGNEQFF,.,.,TRBV6-2/TRBV6-3,TRBJ2-1
TGTGCCAGCAGCGTCGGGAGGCGAGGCGAAAAACTGTTTTTT,CASSVGRRGEKLFF,.,.,TRBV3-1,TRBJ1-4
TGCAGTGCTAATAGGAGGAGCTCCTACAATGAGCAGTTCTTC,CSANRRSSYNEQFF,.,.,TRBV20-1,TRBJ2-1
TGTGCCAGCAGTTCGACTAGCGGGAGGCCTGGCAATGAGCAGTTCTTC,CASSSTSGRPGNEQFF,TRBD2,.,TRBV28,TRBJ2-1
TGTGCCAGCAGTTTGCAGGGCTGGGAGACCCAGTACTTC,CASSLQGWETQYF,.,.,TRBV6-2/TRBV6-3,TRBJ2-5
TGTGCCACCAGCAGGGACAGGTCAGAAAAACTGTTTTTT,CATSRDRSEKLFF,TRBD1,.,TRBV15,TRBJ1-4
TGTGCCAGCAGCCCAACGAGGAGCGGATCGAGGGAGCAGTACTTC,CASSPTRSGSREQYF,.,.,TRBV12-3/TRBV12-4,TRBJ2-5
TGTGCCAGCAGTGTCAGCTCAGAACATTCACCCCTCCACTTT,CASSVSSEHSPLHF,.,once,TRBV27,TRBJ1-6
TGTGCCAGCAGCTCCAAGGAGCGTGTGTACCAAGAGACCCAGTACTTC,CASSSKERVYQETQYF,.,.,TRBV21-1,TRBJ2-5
TGTGCCAGCAGCCATTTGCGGCAGGGCGAGGGAGAGACCCAGTTCTTC,CASSHLRQGEGETQFF,.,.,TRBV11-2,TRBJ2-1
TGTGCCATCAGAACAGGGGGCGCAGGTTATGAAAAACTGTTTTTT,CAIRTGGAGYEKLFF,TRBD1,once,TRBV10-3,TRBJ1-4
TGCAGCGTAGGGTGGGAGGTCGAGCAGTACTTC,CSVGWEVEQYF,.,few,TRBV29-1,TRBJ2-7
TGCAGCGTGGCCTCGACAGGGGGCGTTATGGGCTACACCTTC,CSVASTGGVMGYTF,TRBD1,.,TRBV29-1,TRBJ1-2
TGCGCCAGCAGCCGCCTACCCGGGAGTTCACAGGAGACCCAGTACTTC,CASSRLPGSSQETQYF,.,few,TRBV4-1,TRBJ2-5
TGCGCCAGCAGTGAGCTTGACAGGAGCTCCTACAATGAGCAGTTCTTC,CASSELDRSSYNEQFF,.,.,TRBV10-1,TRBJ2-1
TGCGCCAGCAGAAGCGGCGTCCACGAGCAGTACTTC,CASRSGVHEQYF,.,.,TRBV5-1,TRBJ2-7
TGTGCCAGCAGCTTAAGTTGGTCCGCCAAAAACATTCAGTACTTC,CASSLSWSAKNIQYF,.,many,TRBV7-2,TRBJ2-4
TGTGCCAGCAGCCTCTGGCTAGCGGGTGGGGAGACCCAGTACTTC,CASSLWLAGGETQYF,TRBD2,few,TRBV5-6,TRBJ2-5
TGTGCCAGCAGCCAAGGGACTAGCGGGCCAAGGGAGACCCAGTACTTC,CASSQGTSGPRETQYF,TRBD2,.,TRBV28,TRBJ2-5
TGCAGCGTAACAACGGGTACGCAGTATTTT,CSVTTGTQYF,.,few,TRBV29-1,TRBJ2-3